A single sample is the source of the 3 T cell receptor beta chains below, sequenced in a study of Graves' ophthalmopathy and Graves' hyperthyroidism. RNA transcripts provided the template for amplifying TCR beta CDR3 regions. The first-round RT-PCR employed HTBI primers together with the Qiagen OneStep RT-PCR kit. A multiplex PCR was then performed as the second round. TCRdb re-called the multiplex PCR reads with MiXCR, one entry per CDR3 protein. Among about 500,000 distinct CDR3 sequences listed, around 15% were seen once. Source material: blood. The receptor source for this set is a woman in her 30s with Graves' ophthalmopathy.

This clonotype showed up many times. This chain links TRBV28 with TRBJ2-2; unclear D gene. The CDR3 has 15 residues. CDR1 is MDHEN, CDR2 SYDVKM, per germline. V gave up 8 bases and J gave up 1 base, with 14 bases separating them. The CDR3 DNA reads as TGTGCCAGCCATTCGACACGGAAGAACACCGGGGAGCTGTTTTTT. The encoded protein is CASHSTRKNTGELFF.

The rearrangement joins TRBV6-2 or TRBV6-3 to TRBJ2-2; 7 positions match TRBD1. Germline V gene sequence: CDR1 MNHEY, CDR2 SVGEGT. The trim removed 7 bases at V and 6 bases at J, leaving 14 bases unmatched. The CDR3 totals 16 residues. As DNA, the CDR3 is TGTGCCAGCAAGTCGGGACAGTTTTTTTTGGCCGGGGAGCTGTTTTTT. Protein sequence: CASKSGQFFLAGELFF.

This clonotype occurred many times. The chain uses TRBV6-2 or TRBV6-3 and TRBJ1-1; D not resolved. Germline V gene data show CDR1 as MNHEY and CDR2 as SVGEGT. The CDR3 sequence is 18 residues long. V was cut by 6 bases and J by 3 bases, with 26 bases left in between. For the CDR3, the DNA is TGTGCCAGCAGCCTCTCCCCAATCACCCGGAGGCTTGACACTGAAGCTTTCTTT. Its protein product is CASSLSPITRRLDTEAFF.